This record looks at one T cell receptor (beta chain) sequence and its context. The protocol was immunoSEQ multiplex PCR, while the TCRdb copy is restricted to in-frame clones and leaves out a portion. The table lists more than 100,000 clones, over 75% of them singletons. The sample belongs to a study of T cell responses to AZD1222 COVID-19 vaccine. V was clipped by 5 bases and J by 3 bases; unmatched bases: 2. This CDR3 is 13 amino acids long. This TCR was recovered from an adult in good health. J is TRBJ2-7 and V is TRBV12-3 or TRBV12-4, with 9 bases lining up with TRBD2. The sequenced sample was peripheral blood, obtained on day 0 of AZD1222 vaccination. The CDR3: CASSLSGSYEQYF. The CDR3 coding sequence is TGTGCCAGCAGTCTTAGCGGGAGCTACGAGCAGTACTTC.